Listed below are T cell receptor beta chains from one sample, sequenced in a study of beta chain features in type 1 diabetes. Assay: immunoSEQ multiplex PCR; the TCRdb copy retains only in-frame clones and omits some. This sample has over 700,000 clones, with roughly a sixth found just once. Input material: naive CD4+ T cells from blood. These receptors were collected from a woman aged 18 to 35 in good health. Both conserved end residues are part of each CDR3. A D gene is named only where the DNA matches it firmly. Only some rows state a clone size, as once, few, many or a class for expanded clones.

j_gene,v_gene,abundance,d_gene,CDR3nt,CDR3aa
TRBJ1-2,TRBV2,.,TRBD1,TGTGCCAGCACCCCGGACAGGACGATCGCAGGCTACACCTTC,CASTPDRTIAGYTF
TRBJ2-3,TRBV5-6,.,TRBD2,TGTGCCAGCAGCTTGGGACTACTTAGCGGGAGTGGTACAGATACGCAGTATTTT,CASSLGLLSGSGTDTQYF
TRBJ1-3,TRBV7-9,.,.,TGTGCCAGCAGCTTACCTAGAAACACCATATATTTT,CASSLPRNTIYF
TRBJ1-1,TRBV6-1,.,.,TGTGCCAGCAGTGAATTCCGGGCTTTCTTT,CASSEFRAFF
TRBJ2-1,TRBV4-2,few,.,TGTGCCAGCAGCCAAGCGCCCCGGGGACGTTACAATGAGCAGTTCTTC,CASSQAPRGRYNEQFF
TRBJ2-7,TRBV7-9,.,TRBD2,TGTGCCAGCAGCTTATTTGTCGGGCGGGAGCCGTACGAGCAGTACTTC,CASSLFVGREPYEQYF
TRBJ2-3,TRBV4-1,few,.,TGCGCCAGCAGCCAAGGGAAAACAGGGGACTCTAGCACAGATACGCAGTATTTT,CASSQGKTGDSSTDTQYF
TRBJ1-2,TRBV6-8,.,.,TGTGCCAGCATAGGTGGTGGCTACACCTTC,CASIGGGYTF
TRBJ2-1,TRBV18,few,TRBD1,TGTGCCAGCTCACCAAGGACAGGCTCGGACAATGAGCAGTTCTTC,CASSPRTGSDNEQFF
TRBJ2-5,TRBV6-1,few,.,TGTGCCAGCAGTGAAGCTGGGGGAAAAGAGACCCAGTACTTC,CASSEAGGKETQYF
TRBJ2-7,TRBV7-2,.,.,TGTGCCAGCAGCTTCGGCCACGAGCAGTACTTC,CASSFGHEQYF
TRBJ1-1,TRBV5-4,few,TRBD1,TGTGCCAGCAGTCAAGACAGGGACACTGAAGCTTTCTTT,CASSQDRDTEAFF
TRBJ2-5,TRBV6-1,few,TRBD2,TGTGCCAGCAGTGCGTCGACTAGCGGTAAAGAGACCCAGTACTTC,CASSASTSGKETQYF
TRBJ2-1,TRBV19,few,.,TGTGCCAGTAGTAGGAGCAATGAGCAGTTCTTC,CASSRSNEQFF
TRBJ1-6,TRBV27,.,.,TGTGCCAGCAGCCGTGACAGGTTTAGCTCACCCCTCCACTTT,CASSRDRFSSPLHF
TRBJ1-5,TRBV28,few,.,TGTGCCAGCAGTGAAAATCAGCCCCAGCATTTT,CASSENQPQHF
TRBJ2-5,TRBV28,.,TRBD1,TGTGCCAGCAGTTCGGGACAGGCCCAAGAGACCCAGTACTTC,CASSSGQAQETQYF
TRBJ2-2,TRBV2,few,TRBD2,TGTGCCAGCTTAAGGGGGACTAGCGGCAACACCGGGGAGCTGTTTTTT,CASLRGTSGNTGELFF
TRBJ2-5,TRBV28,.,.,TGTGCCAGCAGTTTGGGCCTGGAGGTGACCCAGTACTTC,CASSLGLEVTQYF
TRBJ1-2,TRBV7-2,few,TRBD1,TGTGCCAGCAGCTCTAACCTTACAGGGGGCCGAGGGGGCTACACCTTC,CASSSNLTGGRGGYTF
TRBJ2-5,TRBV7-9,few,.,TGTGCCAGCAGCTCACAGAGGGAGACCCAGTACTTC,CASSSQRETQYF
TRBJ1-3,TRBV9,few,.,TGTGCCAGCAGCCCGGGTTTCTCTGGAAACACCATATATTTT,CASSPGFSGNTIYF
TRBJ1-1,TRBV18,many,.,TGTGCCAGCTCACCAGGGAGGAACACTGAAGCTTTCTTT,CASSPGRNTEAFF
TRBJ2-1,TRBV18,.,.,TGTGCCAGCTCGAAGAACAAGGAAAACAATGAGCAGTTCTTC,CASSKNKENNEQFF
TRBJ1-5,TRBV7-2,.,.,TGTGCCAGCAGCCCCGGGGGAGGCAATCAGCCCCAGCATTTT,CASSPGGGNQPQHF
TRBJ2-3,TRBV2,.,.,TGTGCCAGCAGGAAAGCCGGGACCCCCTTAGACGGGGCAGATACGCAGTATTTT,CASRKAGTPLDGADTQYF
TRBJ2-7,TRBV7-2,few,.,TGTGCCAGCAGCTTAGCGCAGGGTCTCGGGGTGGGCGAGCAGTACTTC,CASSLAQGLGVGEQYF
TRBJ2-7,TRBV7-9,few,TRBD2,TGTGCCAGCAGCCGTCCCGAAAGCGGGAGCTACGAGCAGTACTTC,CASSRPESGSYEQYF
TRBJ1-4,TRBV25-1,few,.,TGTGCCAGCAGTGAATATAATTCGGGGAATAAACTGTTTTTT,CASSEYNSGNKLFF
TRBJ2-1,TRBV4-3,.,.,TGCGCCAGCAGCCTGCAGGTTGGGGAAATCCACAATGAGCAGTTCTTC,CASSLQVGEIHNEQFF
TRBJ2-1,TRBV9,few,TRBD1,TGTGCCAGCAGCCCCCACGAGGTCAGGGGGTTATACAATGAGCAGTTCTTC,CASSPHEVRGLYNEQFF
TRBJ2-7,TRBV29-1,few,.,TGCAGCGTTGGCCAGGGAAGCTACGAGCAGTACTTC,CSVGQGSYEQYF